This T cell receptor beta chain was identified in a study of T cells after yellow fever vaccination. TCRdb ran MiXCR on the 5' RACE reads and lists one entry per CDR3 protein. Here the sample spans hundreds of thousands of distinct CDR3 sequences, around 4% being singletons. V lost 6 bases, J lost 2 bases, and 9 bases stayed unmatched. This CDR3 region has 15 residues. Germline V gives CDR1 DFQATT, CDR2 SNEGSKA (reference sequence). Many counts were recorded for this clonotype. This receptor was obtained from a man between 18 and 35 years old who received the YFV17D yellow fever vaccine. The sample in question was PBMCs, obtained on the day of the yellow fever booster vaccination. This chain links TRBV20-1 with TRBJ2-7, with 11 positions matching TRBD1. CDR3 loop: CSARNPGQGAYEQYF. The CDR3 nucleotides are TGCAGTGCCAGAAACCCGGGACAGGGGGCCTACGAGCAGTACTTC.